The rows below give T cell receptor beta chains drawn from one sample of a study of blood T cell repertoires in COVID-19. Produced via immunoSEQ multiplex PCR; TCRdb's table is partial and in-frame only. The sample contains 30,000 to 45,000 clones, over 65% of which appear only once. Sequenced: peripheral blood. The source is a man in his fifties or sixties with active COVID-19. The CDR3 runs from the conserved cysteine through the conserved F or W. Fields, in order: clone size, D gene, V gene, CDR3 length, J gene, CDR3 protein, CDR3 DNA. A D gene is named only where the DNA matches it firmly. Size values are once, few and many counts, or a class for expanded clones, and some rows have none.

few	TRBD2	TRBV27	16	TRBJ2-5	CASSLGPAGVEETQYF	TGTGCCAGCAGTTTGGGCCCAGCGGGAGTGGAAGAGACCCAGTACTTC
few	-	TRBV11-2	14	TRBJ1-4	CASSLGGVGEKLFF	TGTGCCAGCAGCTTGGGAGGGGTGGGTGAAAAACTGTTTTTT
-	-	TRBV24-1	15	TRBJ2-1	CATSDVGSSYNEQFF	TGTGCCACCAGTGATGTAGGGAGCTCCTACAATGAGCAGTTCTTC
-	TRBD1	TRBV28	16	TRBJ2-4	CASSRPPGQRKNIQYF	TGTGCCAGCAGTAGGCCCCCGGGACAGCGGAAAAACATTCAGTACTTC
-	-	TRBV27	15	TRBJ2-3	CASSLSRHRTDTQYF	TGTGCCAGCAGTTTATCGCGTCACCGCACAGATACGCAGTATTTT
-	TRBD2	TRBV5-4	14	TRBJ2-1	CASSLLAGGGEQFF	TGTGCCAGCAGCTTACTAGCGGGAGGTGGTGAGCAGTTCTTC
-	TRBD2	TRBV10-3	15	TRBJ2-7	CAISESASRGDEQYF	TGTGCCATCAGTGAGTCGGCCAGTCGGGGGGACGAGCAGTACTTC
-	-	TRBV11-2	13	TRBJ2-5	CASSLGGWETQYF	TGTGCCAGCAGCTTAGGGGGCTGGGAGACCCAGTACTTC
-	-	TRBV11-2	15	TRBJ2-1	CASSSIRFGLNEQFF	TGTGCCAGCAGCTCTATTAGGTTCGGACTAAATGAGCAGTTCTTC
-	-	TRBV4-3	16	TRBJ1-6	CASSQDSRGNNSPLHF	TGCGCCAGCAGCCAAGACTCTAGGGGGAATAATTCACCCCTCCACTTT
-	-	TRBV5-4	15	TRBJ1-1	CASSFGREGTTEAFF	TGTGCCAGCAGCTTTGGCAGGGAGGGAACAACTGAAGCTTTCTTT
-	TRBD2	TRBV4-2	17	TRBJ2-5	CASSQDGVTSGTETQYF	TGTGCCAGCAGCCAAGATGGGGTGACTAGCGGGACGGAGACCCAGTACTTC
once	TRBD2	TRBV4-2	19	TRBJ2-6	CASSQGSGRAPSGANVLTF	TGTGCCAGCAGCCAAGGGAGCGGGAGGGCCCCCTCTGGGGCCAACGTCCTGACTTTC
few	TRBD1	TRBV27	12	TRBJ1-6	CASSGGLAPLHF	TGTGCCAGCTCAGGGGGCCTGGCACCCCTCCACTTT
-	-	TRBV10-3	16	TRBJ1-3	CAITNAGGISGNTIYF	TGTGCCATCACAAACGCGGGGGGGATCTCTGGAAACACCATATATTTT
-	-	TRBV4-2	12	TRBJ2-7	CASSTSRHEQYF	TGTGCCAGCAGTACTAGCAGGCACGAGCAGTACTTC
-	TRBD1	TRBV5-1	14	TRBJ2-5	CASSLDRGQETQYF	TGCGCCAGCAGCCTCGACAGGGGGCAAGAGACCCAGTACTTC
-	TRBD2	TRBV5-5	15	TRBJ2-7	CASSLGTSVSYEQYF	TGTGCCAGCAGCTTGGGGACTAGCGTCTCCTACGAGCAGTACTTC